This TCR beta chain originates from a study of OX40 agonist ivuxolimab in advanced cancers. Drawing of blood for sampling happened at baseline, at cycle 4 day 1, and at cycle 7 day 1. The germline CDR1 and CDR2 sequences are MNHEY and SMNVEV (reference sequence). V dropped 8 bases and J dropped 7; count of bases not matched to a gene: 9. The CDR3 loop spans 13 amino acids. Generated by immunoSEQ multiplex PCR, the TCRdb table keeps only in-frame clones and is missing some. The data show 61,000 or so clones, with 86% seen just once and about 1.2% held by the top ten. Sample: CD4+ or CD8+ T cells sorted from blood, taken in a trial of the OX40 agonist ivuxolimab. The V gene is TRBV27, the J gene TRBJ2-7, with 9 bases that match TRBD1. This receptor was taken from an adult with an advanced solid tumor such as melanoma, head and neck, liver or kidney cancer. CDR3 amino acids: CASVPQGAREQYF. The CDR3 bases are TGTGCCAGCGTACCACAGGGGGCGCGAGAGCAGTACTTC.